Below, one TCR beta chain is given with its context. The CDR3 has 14 amino acids. V shed 4 bases and J 2 bases; nucleotides not matched to a gene: 0. CDR1 and CDR2 (germline): MGHRA, YSYEKL. The source of the sample is a study of shared clonotypes between healthy human individuals. Naive CD8 cells, CD45RO-negative and positively selected for CCR7, excluded terminally differentiated effector memory CD45RA+ cells. Assay used: immunoSEQ multiplex PCR; TCRdb lists only in-frame clones, some missing. The profile shows some 2 million clones, less than 95% of them singletons. The chain links TRBV4-1 to TRBJ2-1; 9 nucleotides match TRBD2. This TCR was sampled from a man younger than 35 in good health. Material for sequencing was naive CD8+ T cells sorted from blood. CDR3 amino acids: CASSLAGAYNEQFF. The CDR3 DNA reads as TGCGCCAGCAGCCTAGCGGGGGCCTACAATGAGCAGTTCTTC.